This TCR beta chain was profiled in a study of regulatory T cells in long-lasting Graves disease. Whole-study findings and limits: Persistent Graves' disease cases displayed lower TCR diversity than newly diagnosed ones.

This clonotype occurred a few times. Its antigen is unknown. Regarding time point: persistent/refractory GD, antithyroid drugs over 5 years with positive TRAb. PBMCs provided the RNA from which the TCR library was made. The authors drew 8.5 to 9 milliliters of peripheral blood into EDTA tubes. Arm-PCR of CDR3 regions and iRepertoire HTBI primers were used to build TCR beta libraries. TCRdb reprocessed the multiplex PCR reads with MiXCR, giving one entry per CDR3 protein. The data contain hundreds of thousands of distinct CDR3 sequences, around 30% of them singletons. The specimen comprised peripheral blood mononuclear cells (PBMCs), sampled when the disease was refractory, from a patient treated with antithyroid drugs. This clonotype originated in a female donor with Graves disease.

The CDR3 region has the DNA TGCAGCGCGGGCCGGGACGGTAACTACGAGCAGTACTTC. Its protein product is CSAGRDGNYEQYF. The chain employs TRBV29-1 and TRBJ2-7; D possibly matches TRBD1 or TRBD2 (5 bases each). The CDR3 is 13 residues long. Germline-derived CDR1 and CDR2 are SQVTM and ANQGSEA. The V end was cut by 7 bases, the J end by 3 bases, with 16 bases between.